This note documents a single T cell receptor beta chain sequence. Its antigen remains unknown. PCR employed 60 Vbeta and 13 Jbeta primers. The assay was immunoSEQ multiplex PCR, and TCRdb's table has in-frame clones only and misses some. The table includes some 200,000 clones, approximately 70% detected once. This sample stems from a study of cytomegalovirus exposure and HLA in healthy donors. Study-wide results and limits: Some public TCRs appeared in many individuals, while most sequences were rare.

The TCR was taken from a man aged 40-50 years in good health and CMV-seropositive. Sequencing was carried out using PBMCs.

The CDR3 loop is CASSWGGDTQYF. CDR3 coding DNA: TGTGCCAGCAGCTGGGGAGGGGATACGCAGTATTTT. The V gene is TRBV27, the J gene TRBJ2-3; 7 nucleotides agree with TRBD2. With V trimmed by 6 bases and J by 6 bases, 3 bases remained unmatched. In germline, CDR1 is MNHEY, CDR2 SMNVEV (reference sequence). CDR3 length: 12 amino acids.